Given below is one TCR beta chain in context. The antigen remains unidentified. This entry comes from a study of T cell repertoires in ileal Crohn's disease. Findings and limits, study-wide: Compared with non-smokers, active smokers at surgery showed more clonal expansions.

V lost 2 bases and J lost 0, with 8 bases in between. The CDR3 covers 15 residues. CDR1 and CDR2 from the germline V gene are SEHNR and FQNEAQ (reference sequence). Data came from immunoSEQ multiplex PCR; TCRdb stores just in-frame clones and leaves some out. This repertoire shows about 14,000 clones, around 79% found once; its top ten account for almost 4.5%. Patients were adults with ileal or ileocolonic Crohn's disease needing resection. This clonotype was obtained from an adult with Crohn's disease. The sample comprised ileal tissue. The chain couples TRBV7-9 to TRBJ1-5; D is undetermined. The CDR3 DNA sequence: TGTGCCAGCAGCTTACCCGGAGATAGCAATCAGCCCCAGCATTTT. This codes for CASSLPGDSNQPQHF.